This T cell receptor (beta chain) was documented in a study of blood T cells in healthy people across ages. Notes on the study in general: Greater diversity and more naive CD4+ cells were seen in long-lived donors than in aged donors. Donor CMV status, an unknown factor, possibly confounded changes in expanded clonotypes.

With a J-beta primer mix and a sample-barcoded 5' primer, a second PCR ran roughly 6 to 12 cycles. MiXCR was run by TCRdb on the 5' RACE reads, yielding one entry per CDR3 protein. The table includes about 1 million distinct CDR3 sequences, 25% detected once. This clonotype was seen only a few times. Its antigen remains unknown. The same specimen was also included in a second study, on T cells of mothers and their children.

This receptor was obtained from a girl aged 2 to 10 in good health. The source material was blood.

The chain's CDR3 is CASSLTGFNTEAFF. The DNA for the CDR3 is TGCGCCAGCAGCTTAACAGGATTTAACACTGAAGCTTTCTTT. V usage is TRBV5-1 and J usage is TRBJ1-1; D possibly corresponds to TRBD1 (5 bases). Trimming cost V 2 bases and J 2 bases, with 10 bases left between them. The CDR3 runs 14 residues. Germline CDR1 reads SGHRS; CDR2 reads YFSETQ.